The 12 T cell receptor beta chains reported below all come from one sample, sequenced in a study of tumor-infiltrating lymphocytes in primary liver carcinoma. Reverse transcription of around 500 ng total RNA with a constant-region primer produced TCR beta cDNA. Modified slightly, ARM-PCR produced TCR beta libraries over three nested multiplex PCR rounds. Use of TRBV1-TRBV30 forward primers with a C-beta reverse primer characterized the first two PCR rounds, which lasted about 10 cycles each. TCRdb ran MiXCR on the multiplex PCR reads and lists one entry per CDR3 protein. This sample has nearly 200,000 distinct CDR3 sequences, with 65% found just once. The study extracted blood RNA from unsorted whole blood and also extracted germline DNA. The sample was peripheral blood. All receptors derive from a woman aged 55-70 years with primary liver carcinoma and hepatitis B virus infection.

Notes on this clonotype: At one end, the junction sequence differs from germline, possibly due to a read error. The chain links TRBV9 to TRBJ2-5; 8 nucleotides agree with TRBD1. Germline V CDR1 and CDR2: SGDLS, YYNGEE. The CDR3 has 15 amino acids. The CDR3 sequence: CARSAWTGTRETQYF. The CDR3 DNA reads as TGTGCCAGAAGCGCCTGGACAGGGACGCGGGAGACCCAGTACTTC.

The table lists this clonotype with a few counts. The chain is built from TRBV7-9 and TRBJ2-7, with D maybe TRBD2 (6 bases). With 5 bases removed from V and 6 bases from J, the gap between germline ends came to 17 bases. The germline V gene encodes CDR1 SEHNR and CDR2 FQNEAQ (reference sequence). The length of the CDR3 is 14 residues. CDR3 DNA sequence: TGTGCCAGCAGCAACGCGGGGCTAGTGGGCGAGCAGTACTTC. This sequence encodes CASSNAGLVGEQYF.

Worth noting for this clonotype: Given a much more abundant clone one base away, this may be a read error. The chain links TRBV12-3 or TRBV12-4 to TRBJ1-2; D unresolved. The ends were cut back, 0 bases at V and 6 bases at J, with 14 bases in the middle. The CDR3 has 15 residues. This CDR3 is CASSLAPRFDDGYTF. The DNA for the CDR3 is TGTGCCAGCAGTTTAGCGCCTCGTTTCGATGATGGCTACACCTTC.

Regarding this clonotype: The conserved closing phenylalanine or tryptophan is absent in this CDR3, likely reflecting a read error. Written as DNA, the CDR3 is TGTGCCATTAGTGATTCGACTTGGCGGAGCACAGATACGCAGTATTCT. This gives the protein CAISDSTWRSTDTQYS. The chain couples TRBV10-3 to TRBJ2-3; no clear D. Germline V gene lookup returns CDR1 ENHRY and CDR2 SYGVKD. The CDR3 consists of 16 residues.

Concerning this clonotype: Since a much larger clone is just one base distant, this may be a read error. The chain combines TRBV12-3 or TRBV12-4 with TRBJ2-3; 8 positions match TRBD1. This CDR3 has 14 residues. V lost 3 bases and J lost 7; bases outside the gene matches: 6. The CDR3 loop is CASSFAGGKYTQYF. The DNA for the CDR3 is TGTGCCAGCAGTTTCGCAGGGGGCAAATATACGCAGTATTTT.

This clonotype was counted at least ten times. The V gene is TRBV28, the J gene TRBJ2-6; D unclear. Trimming took off 4 bases at V and 0 bases at J, with 7 bases between the two ends. The CDR3 is 15 residues long. Germline V gene data show CDR1 as MDHEN and CDR2 as SYDVKM. DNA for the CDR3: TGTGCCAGCAGTTCGGTGGACTCTGGGGCCAACGTCCTGACTTTC. It yields the protein CASSSVDSGANVLTF.

As regards this clonotype: At one boundary the junction diverges from the germline segment, which might be a read error. The rearrangement links TRBV11-2 to TRBJ2-3, with D hard to call. Germline assignment: CDR1 SGHAT and CDR2 FQNNGV. The CDR3 length is 12 residues. The CDR3 DNA is TGTACCAGCAGCTTCGACTCAGTATTACAATATTTT. Protein product: CTSSFDSVLQYF. The entire variable domain, with the rest obtained from reference TRBV11-2 and TRBJ2-3, is as follows: EAGVAQSPRYKIIEKRQSVAFWCNPISGHATLYWYQQILGQGPKLLIQFQNNGVVDDSQLPKDRFSAERLKGVDSTLKIQPAKLEDSAVYLCTSSFDSVLQYFGPGTRLTVL.

The table lists this clonotype with a few counts. The chain has TRBV7-9 and TRBJ2-7, with 12 bases identical to TRBD1. The CDR3 is made up of 14 amino acids. CDR1 and CDR2 (germline): SEHNR, FQNEAQ (reference sequence). J gave up 5 bases and V 6 bases, and 5 bases lay outside the gene matches. The CDR3 sequence is CASSSGQGAHEQYF. The CDR3 DNA reads as TGTGCCAGCAGTTCGGGACAGGGGGCTCACGAGCAGTACTTC.

This clonotype occurred many times. This chain uses TRBV12-3 or TRBV12-4 with TRBJ2-1; the D call may be TRBD1 or TRBD2 (7 bases each). This CDR3 is 16 amino acids long. V lost 6 bases and J lost 7, with 22 bases in between. CDR3 in amino acids: CASSPQEGGGWNEQFF. CDR3 sequence (DNA): TGTGCCAGCAGCCCCCAGGAGGGAGGGGGCTGGAATGAGCAGTTCTTC.

About this clonotype: With a much larger clone just one base away, this may be a read error. The chain is built from TRBV14 and TRBJ2-7, with 8 bases matching TRBD2. CDR3 length equals 14 residues. Germline assignment: CDR1 SGHDN and CDR2 FVKESK. CDR3 sequence: CVSSQGGRRGEQYF. The CDR3 nucleotides read TGTGTCAGCAGCCAAGGCGGGAGGAGGGGCGAGCAGTACTTC.

As concerns this clonotype: A much larger clone lies one base from this, so it may be a read error. The V gene is TRBV4-1, the J gene TRBJ1-4; possible D gene TRBD1, 6 bases. This CDR3 spans 15 amino acids. Germline V lookup: CDR1 MGHRA, CDR2 YSYEKL. CDR3 DNA sequence: TGCGCCAGCAGCCAAGTTCAGGGGAGTTTCGAAAAAGTGTTTTTT. It codes for CASSQVQGSFEKVFF.

This rearrangement joins TRBV28 to TRBJ1-5; D is undetermined. The germline V and J ends were trimmed by 1 base and 8 bases, with 9 bases remaining between them. Germline V lookup: CDR1 MDHEN, CDR2 SYDVKM. The CDR3 loop spans 13 amino acids. As DNA, the CDR3 is TGTGCCAGCAGTTTATTAAGAATCAAGCCCCAGCATTTT. It encodes CASSLLRIKPQHF.